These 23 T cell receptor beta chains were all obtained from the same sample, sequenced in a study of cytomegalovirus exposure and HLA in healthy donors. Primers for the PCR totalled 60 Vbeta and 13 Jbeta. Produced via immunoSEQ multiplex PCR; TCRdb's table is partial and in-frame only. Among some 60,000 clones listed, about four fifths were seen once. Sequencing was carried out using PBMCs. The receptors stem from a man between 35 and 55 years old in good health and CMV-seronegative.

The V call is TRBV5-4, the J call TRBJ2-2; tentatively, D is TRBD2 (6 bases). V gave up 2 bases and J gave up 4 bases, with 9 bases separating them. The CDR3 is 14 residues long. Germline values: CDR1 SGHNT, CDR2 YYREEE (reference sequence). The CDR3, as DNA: TGTGCCAGCAGCTTTGTGGGGGGCACCGGGGAGCTGTTTTTT. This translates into CASSFVGGTGELFF.

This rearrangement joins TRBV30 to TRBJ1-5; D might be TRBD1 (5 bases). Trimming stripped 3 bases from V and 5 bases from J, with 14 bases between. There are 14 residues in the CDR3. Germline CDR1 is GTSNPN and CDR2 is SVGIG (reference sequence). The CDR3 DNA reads TGTGCCTGGAGCTCCGAACCAGGGTATCAGCCCCAGCATTTT. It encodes CAWSSEPGYQPQHF.

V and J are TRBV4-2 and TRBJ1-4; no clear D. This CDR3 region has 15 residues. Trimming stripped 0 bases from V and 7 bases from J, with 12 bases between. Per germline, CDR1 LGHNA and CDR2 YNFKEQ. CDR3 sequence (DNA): TGTGCCAGCAGCCAAGATGAGCTAACCGGTGAAAAACTGTTTTTT. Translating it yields CASSQDELTGEKLFF.

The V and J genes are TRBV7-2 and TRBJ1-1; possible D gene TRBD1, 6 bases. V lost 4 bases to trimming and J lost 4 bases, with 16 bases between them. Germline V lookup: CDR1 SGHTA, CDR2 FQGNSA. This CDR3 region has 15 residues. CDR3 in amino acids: CASSSIFGGVTEAFF. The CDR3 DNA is TGTGCCAGCAGCTCGATTTTTGGGGGCGTCACTGAAGCTTTCTTT.

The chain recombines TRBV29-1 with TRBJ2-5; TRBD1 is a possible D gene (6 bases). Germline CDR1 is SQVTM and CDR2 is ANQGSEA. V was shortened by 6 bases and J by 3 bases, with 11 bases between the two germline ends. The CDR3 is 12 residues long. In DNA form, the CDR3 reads TGCAGCGTAAACCCAGGGGAAGAGACCCAGTACTTC. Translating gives CSVNPGEETQYF.

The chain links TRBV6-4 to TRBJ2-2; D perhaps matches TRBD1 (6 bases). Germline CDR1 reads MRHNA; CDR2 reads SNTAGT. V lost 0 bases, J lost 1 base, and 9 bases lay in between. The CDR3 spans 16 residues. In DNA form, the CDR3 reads TGTGCCAGCAGTGACTCGGAGGACAGGAACACCGGGGAGCTGTTTTTT. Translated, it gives CASSDSEDRNTGELFF.

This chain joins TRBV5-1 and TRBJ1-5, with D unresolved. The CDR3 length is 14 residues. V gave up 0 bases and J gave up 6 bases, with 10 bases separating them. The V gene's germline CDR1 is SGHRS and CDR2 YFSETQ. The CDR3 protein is CASSLDEGGQPQHF. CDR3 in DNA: TGCGCCAGCAGCTTGGATGAGGGAGGTCAGCCCCAGCATTTT.

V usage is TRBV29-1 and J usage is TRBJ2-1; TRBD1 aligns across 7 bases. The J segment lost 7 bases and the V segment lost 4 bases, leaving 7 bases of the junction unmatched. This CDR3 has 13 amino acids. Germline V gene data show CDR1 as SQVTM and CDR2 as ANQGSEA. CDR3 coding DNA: TGCAGCGTTGGTAGACAGGGTGGGAATGAGCAGTTCTTC. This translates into CSVGRQGGNEQFF.

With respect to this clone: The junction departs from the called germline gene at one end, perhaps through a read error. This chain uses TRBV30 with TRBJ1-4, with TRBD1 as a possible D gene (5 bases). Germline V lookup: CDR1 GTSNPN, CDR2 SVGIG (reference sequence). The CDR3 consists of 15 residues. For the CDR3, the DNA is TGTGCCTGGAGTGGGGGTCGGACAACGAATGAAAAACTGTTTTTT. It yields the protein CAWSGGRTTNEKLFF.

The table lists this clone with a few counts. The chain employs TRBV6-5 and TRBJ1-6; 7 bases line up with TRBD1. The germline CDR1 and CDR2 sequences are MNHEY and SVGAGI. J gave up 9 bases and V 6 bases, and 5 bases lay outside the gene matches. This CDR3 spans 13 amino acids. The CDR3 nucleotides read TGTGCCAGCAGCCGACAGGGAGGTTCACCCCTCCACTTT. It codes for CASSRQGGSPLHF.

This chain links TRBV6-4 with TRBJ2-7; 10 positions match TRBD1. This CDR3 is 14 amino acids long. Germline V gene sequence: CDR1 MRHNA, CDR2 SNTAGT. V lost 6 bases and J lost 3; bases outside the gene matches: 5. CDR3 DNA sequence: TGTGCCAGCAGAAATCGGGACAGGGGCTACGAGCAGTACTTC. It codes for CASRNRDRGYEQYF.

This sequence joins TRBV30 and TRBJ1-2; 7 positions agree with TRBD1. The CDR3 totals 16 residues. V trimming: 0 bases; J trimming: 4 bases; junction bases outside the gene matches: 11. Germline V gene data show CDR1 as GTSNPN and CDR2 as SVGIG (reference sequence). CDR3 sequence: CAWSVPPPAGGYGYTF. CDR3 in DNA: TGTGCCTGGAGTGTACCCCCTCCTGCAGGGGGCTATGGCTACACCTTC. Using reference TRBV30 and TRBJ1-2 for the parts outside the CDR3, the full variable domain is SQTIHQWPATLVQPVGSPLSLECTVEGTSNPNLYWYRQAAGRGLQLLFYSVGIGQISSEVPQNLSASRPQDRQFILSSKKLLLSDSGFYLCAWSVPPPAGGYGYTFGSGTRLTVV.

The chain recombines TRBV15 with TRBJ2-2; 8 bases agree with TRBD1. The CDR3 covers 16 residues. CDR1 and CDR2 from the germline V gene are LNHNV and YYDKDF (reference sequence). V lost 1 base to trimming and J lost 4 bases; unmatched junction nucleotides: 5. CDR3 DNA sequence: TGTGCCACCAGCAGAGCCAGACAGGGGCCCACCGGGGAGCTGTTTTTT. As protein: CATSRARQGPTGELFF.

The CDR3 DNA follows: TGTGCCAGCAGCTTAGGCGGGGGGGGACCGATCCATGAGCAGTTCTTC. It is translated as CASSLGGGGPIHEQFF. This chain joins TRBV7-9 and TRBJ2-1; 9 bases match TRBD2. Germline CDR1 reads SEHNR; CDR2 reads FQNEAQ (reference sequence). The CDR3 sequence is 16 residues long. V shed 1 base and J 8 bases; nucleotides not matched to a gene: 9. The full variable domain, its missing parts supplied by reference TRBV7-9 and TRBJ2-1, is DTGVSQNPRHKITKRGQNVTFRCDPISEHNRLYWYRQTLGQGPEFLTYFQNEAQLEKSRLLSDRFSAERPKGSFSTLEIQRTEQGDSAMYLCASSLGGGGPIHEQFFGPGTRLTVL.

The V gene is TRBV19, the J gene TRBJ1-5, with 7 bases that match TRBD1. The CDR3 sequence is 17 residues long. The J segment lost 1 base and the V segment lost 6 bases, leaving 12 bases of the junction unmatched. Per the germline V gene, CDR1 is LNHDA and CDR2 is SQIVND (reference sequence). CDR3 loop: CASSISQGVGSNQPQHF. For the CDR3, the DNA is TGTGCCAGTAGCATTAGTCAGGGGGTGGGAAGCAATCAGCCCCAGCATTTT.

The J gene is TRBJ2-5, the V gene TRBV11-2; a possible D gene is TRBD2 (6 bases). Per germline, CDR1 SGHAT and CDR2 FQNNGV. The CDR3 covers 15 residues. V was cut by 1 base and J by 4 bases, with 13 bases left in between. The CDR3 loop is CASSLAGGVGETQYF. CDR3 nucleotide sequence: TGTGCCAGCAGCTTAGCGGGCGGGGTTGGAGAGACCCAGTACTTC.

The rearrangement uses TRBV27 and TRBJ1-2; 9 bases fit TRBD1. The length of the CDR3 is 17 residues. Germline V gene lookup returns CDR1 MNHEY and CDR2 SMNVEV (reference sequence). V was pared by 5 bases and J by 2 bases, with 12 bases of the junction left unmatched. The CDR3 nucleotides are TGTGCCAGCAGTCCGGGACAGGGTGTCTTGGGGAACTATGGCTACACCTTC. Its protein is CASSPGQGVLGNYGYTF.

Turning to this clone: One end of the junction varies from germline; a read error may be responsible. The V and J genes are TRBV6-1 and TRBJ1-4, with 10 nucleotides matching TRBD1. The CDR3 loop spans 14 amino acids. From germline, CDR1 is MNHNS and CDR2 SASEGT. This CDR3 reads CASRPGQGNGKLFF. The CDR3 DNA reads TGTGCCAGCAGGCCGGGACAGGGGAATGGAAAACTGTTTTTT.

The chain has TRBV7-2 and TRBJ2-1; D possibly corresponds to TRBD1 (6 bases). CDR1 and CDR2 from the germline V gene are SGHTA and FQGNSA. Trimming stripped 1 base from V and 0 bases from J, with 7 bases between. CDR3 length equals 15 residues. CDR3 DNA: TGTGCCAGCAGCTTAGTACAGGGCTCCTACAATGAGCAGTTCTTC. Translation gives CASSLVQGSYNEQFF.

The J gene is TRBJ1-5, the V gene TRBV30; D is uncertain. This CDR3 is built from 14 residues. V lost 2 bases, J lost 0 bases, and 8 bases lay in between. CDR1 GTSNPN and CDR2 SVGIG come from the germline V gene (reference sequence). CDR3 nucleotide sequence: TGTGCCTGGAGTACCCGCAGTAGCAATCAGCCCCAGCATTTT. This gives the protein CAWSTRSSNQPQHF.

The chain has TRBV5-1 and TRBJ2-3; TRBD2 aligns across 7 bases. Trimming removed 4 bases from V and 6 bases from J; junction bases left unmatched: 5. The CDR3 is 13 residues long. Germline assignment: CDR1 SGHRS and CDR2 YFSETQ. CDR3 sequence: CASSGNGGDTQYF. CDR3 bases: TGCGCCAGCAGCGGAAACGGGGGGGATACGCAGTATTTT.

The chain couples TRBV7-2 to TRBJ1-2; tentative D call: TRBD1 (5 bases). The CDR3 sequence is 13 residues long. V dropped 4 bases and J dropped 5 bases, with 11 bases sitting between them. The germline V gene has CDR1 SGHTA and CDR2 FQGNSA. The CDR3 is CASSSDGTYGYTF. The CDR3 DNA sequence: TGTGCCAGCAGCTCGGACGGGACTTATGGCTACACCTTC.

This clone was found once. The CDR3 spells CASSKAGGHTDTQYF. The CDR3, as DNA: TGTGCCAGCAGCAAAGCGGGGGGGCACACAGATACGCAGTATTTT. This rearrangement joins TRBV9 to TRBJ2-3; 10 bases are shared with TRBD2. Germline assignment: CDR1 SGDLS and CDR2 YYNGEE. Trimming at V came to 4 bases and at J to 2 bases, leaving 4 bases not matched to a gene. This CDR3 is built from 15 residues.